A single sample gave rise to the 10 T cell receptor beta chains below, sequenced in a study of identical twins. TCRdb used MiXCR to reprocess the 5' RACE reads, holding one entry per CDR3 protein. Among 500,000 to 550,000 distinct CDR3 sequences listed, more than 20% were seen once. These data are also associated with another study on yellow fever vaccine responses in identical twins.

Sequencing input: CD4+ T cells sorted from blood. Every receptor here comes from a woman aged 18-30 years in good health.

This clonotype was seen only a few times. The V gene is TRBV28, the J gene TRBJ2-1; 10 bases fit TRBD2. Germline trimming cut 4 bases from V and 2 bases from J; bases unmatched to any gene: 5. This CDR3 spans 16 amino acids. CDR1 is MDHEN and CDR2 is SYDVKM in the germline V gene. CDR3 bases: TGTGCCAGCAGTTCATCGGGGACTAGCGCCTACAATGAGCAGTTCTTC. This codes for CASSSSGTSAYNEQFF.

A few counts support this clonotype. This chain joins TRBV27 and TRBJ1-6, with 8 bases identical to TRBD1. Trimming at V came to 4 bases and at J to 1 base, leaving 6 bases not matched to a gene. Germline V gives CDR1 MNHEY, CDR2 SMNVEV (reference sequence). The CDR3 spans 17 residues. The chain's CDR3 is CASSSGQGGSYNSPLHF. Here the CDR3 DNA reads TGTGCCAGCAGTTCCGGACAGGGAGGATCCTATAATTCACCCCTCCACTTT.

This rearrangement joins TRBV28 to TRBJ2-3; D assignment may be TRBD1 or TRBD2 (6 bases each). V gave up 7 bases and J gave up 12 bases, with 20 bases separating them. Germline V gene data show CDR1 as MDHEN and CDR2 as SYDVKM. This CDR3 region has 13 residues. The CDR3 loop reads CASTPAVGGPQYF. CDR3 bases: TGTGCCAGCACCCCTGCCGTCGGGGGCCCCCAGTATTTT.

This clonotype was found a few times. The V and J genes are TRBV20-1 and TRBJ2-4, with 7 bases aligning to TRBD1. The V and J ends lost 2 bases and 10 bases, in that order; junction bases with no gene match: 11. The germline V gene has CDR1 DFQATT and CDR2 SNEGSKA (reference sequence). This CDR3 comprises 14 residues. CDR3 DNA sequence: TGCAGTGCTAGACGGCAGGGGGTCGGTCTGATTCAGTACTTC. This gives the protein CSARRQGVGLIQYF.

This clonotype appeared a few times. This chain connects TRBV2 to TRBJ2-7, with TRBD2 matching over 11 bases. The CDR3 length is 14 residues. Germline trimming cut 7 bases from V and 6 bases from J; bases unmatched to any gene: 8. Germline CDR1 reads SNHLY; CDR2 reads FYNNEI. As DNA, the CDR3 is TGTGCCAGCATTCCGATAGCGGGAGGGGCCGAGCAGTACTTC. It codes for CASIPIAGGAEQYF.

Only a few counts were recorded for this clonotype. CDR3 loop: CASSHLTSSYNEQFF. CDR3 nucleotides: TGTGCCAGCAGCCACCTCACAAGCTCCTACAATGAGCAGTTCTTC. This rearrangement joins TRBV14 to TRBJ2-1, with D uncertain. The germline V gene encodes CDR1 SGHDN and CDR2 FVKESK. There are 15 residues in the CDR3. Deletions cut 3 bases from V and 0 bases from J, with 9 bases between.

V is TRBV20-1 and J is TRBJ2-7, with unresolved D. The CDR3 totals 12 residues. V gave up 3 bases and J gave up 2 bases, with 8 bases separating them. Germline lookup yields CDR1 DFQATT and CDR2 SNEGSKA (reference sequence). The CDR3 coding sequence is TGCAGTGCTAGGTTACAGCCCTACGAGCAGTACTTC. Protein sequence: CSARLQPYEQYF.

This clonotype has at least ten counts. The genes are TRBV29-1 and TRBJ1-1, with TRBD1 matching 7 bases. The CDR3 length is 11 residues. CDR1 and CDR2 from the germline V gene are SQVTM and ANQGSEA. The chain's CDR3 is CSVQGGTEAFF. As DNA, the CDR3 is TGCAGTGTTCAGGGGGGCACTGAAGCTTTCTTT.

The V call is TRBV20-1, the J call TRBJ2-1, with 8 bases matching TRBD2. The CDR3 has 15 residues. J gave up 0 bases and V 5 bases, and 6 bases lay outside the gene matches. Germline V gene sequence: CDR1 DFQATT, CDR2 SNEGSKA (reference sequence). The CDR3 DNA follows: TGCAGTGCTCGTAAGCGGGAGAGCTCCTACAATGAGCAGTTCTTC. Translating it yields CSARKRESSYNEQFF.

This clonotype was seen at least ten times. CDR3 DNA: TGCGCCAGCAGCTCGGGACAGGGAACCTACGAGCAGTACTTC. Amino acid sequence: CASSSGQGTYEQYF. The chain combines TRBV5-1 with TRBJ2-7; TRBD1 matches at 9 bases. In germline, CDR1 is SGHRS, CDR2 YFSETQ. J gave up 2 bases and V 3 bases, and 3 bases lay outside the gene matches. The CDR3 contains 14 residues.